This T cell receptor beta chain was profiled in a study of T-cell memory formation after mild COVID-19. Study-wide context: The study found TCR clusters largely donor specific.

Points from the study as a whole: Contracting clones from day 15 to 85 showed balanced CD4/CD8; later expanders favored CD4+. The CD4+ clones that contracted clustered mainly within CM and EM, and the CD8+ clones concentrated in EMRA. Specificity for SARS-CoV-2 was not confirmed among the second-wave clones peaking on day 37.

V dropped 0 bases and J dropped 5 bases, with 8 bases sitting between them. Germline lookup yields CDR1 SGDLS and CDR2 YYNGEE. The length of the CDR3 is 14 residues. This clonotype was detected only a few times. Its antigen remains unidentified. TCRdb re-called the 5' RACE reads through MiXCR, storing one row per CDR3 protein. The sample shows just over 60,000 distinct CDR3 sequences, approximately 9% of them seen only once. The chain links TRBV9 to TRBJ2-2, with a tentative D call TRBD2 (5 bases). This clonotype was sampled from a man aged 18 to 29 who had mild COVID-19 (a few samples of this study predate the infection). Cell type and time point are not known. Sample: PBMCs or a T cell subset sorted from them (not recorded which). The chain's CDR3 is CASSVASGTGELFF. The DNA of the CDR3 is TGTGCCAGCAGCGTAGCATCGGGGACCGGGGAGCTGTTTTTT.